Shown below are 24 T cell receptor beta chains from a single sample sequenced in a study of somatic mutations in cytotoxic T cells in rheumatoid arthritis. Clones were read by immunoSEQ multiplex PCR, and TCRdb kept only the in-frame ones, dropping some. The sample carries 25,000 to 30,000 clones, roughly 74% recorded once. Source material: CD8+ T cells sorted from blood. These receptors were obtained from a woman younger than 30 in good health.

The V and J genes are TRBV28 and TRBJ1-5; possibly TRBD1 for D (5 bases). The CDR3 consists of 14 residues. Between the trimmed V and J ends, which lost 5 bases and 1 base, there was a span of 9 bases. The germline gives CDR1 MDHEN, CDR2 SYDVKM. In DNA form, the CDR3 reads TGTGCCAGCAGTCCCCGGACAAGCAATCAGCCCCAGCATTTT. This codes for CASSPRTSNQPQHF.

The chain is built from TRBV7-9 and TRBJ2-7, with D perhaps matching TRBD1 or TRBD2 (5 bases each). The germline V gene has CDR1 SEHNR and CDR2 FQNEAQ (reference sequence). V lost 6 bases and J 0 bases, leaving 12 bases between the germline ends. The CDR3 is made up of 14 amino acids. This CDR3 is CASSYLGASYEQYF. The CDR3 coding sequence is TGTGCCAGCAGTTACCTCGGGGCCTCCTACGAGCAGTACTTC.

The chain recombines TRBV28 with TRBJ2-3, with D hard to call. Trimming removed 3 bases at V and 2 bases at J, with 6 bases between. This CDR3 contains 13 residues. CDR1 and CDR2 from the germline V gene are MDHEN and SYDVKM. The CDR3 loop reads CASSFSFTDTQYF. CDR3 DNA: TGTGCCAGCAGTTTTTCCTTCACAGATACGCAGTATTTT.

CDR3: CASSLGLAPTDTQYF. The CDR3 DNA sequence: TGTGCCAGCAGCTTAGGACTAGCTCCCACAGATACGCAGTATTTT. The chain joins TRBV7-6 to TRBJ2-3; 7 bases align to TRBD2. The CDR3 is 15 amino acids. The junction had 3 bases not matched to a gene; V was cut back by 1 base and J by 2 bases. Germline CDR1 and CDR2: SGHVS and FNYEAQ.

This chain uses TRBV27 with TRBJ2-7, with unresolved D. Germline lookup yields CDR1 MNHEY and CDR2 SMNVEV (reference sequence). The CDR3 contains 14 residues. Deletions cut 4 bases from V and 0 bases from J, with 10 bases between. The CDR3 reads CASSYLAGSYEQYF. The CDR3 DNA is TGTGCCAGCAGTTACTTAGCCGGCTCCTACGAGCAGTACTTC.

The CDR3 sequence: CASSGDRGRATDEQYV. In nucleotides, the CDR3 is TGTGCCAGCAGCGGAGACAGGGGGCGGGCGACCGACGAGCAGTACGTC. The chain combines TRBV5-6 with TRBJ2-7; 10 nucleotides match TRBD1. The CDR3 covers 16 residues. After removal of 4 bases from V and 5 bases from J, the junction contained 12 bases not matched to a gene. Germline V gene lookup returns CDR1 SGHDT and CDR2 YYEEEE.

The chain has TRBV27 and TRBJ1-1, with a weak D call TRBD1 (5 bases). The CDR3 consists of 14 residues. Trimming shortened V by 2 bases and J by 0 bases, and 7 bases separated the two germline ends. Germline V lookup: CDR1 MNHEY, CDR2 SMNVEV (reference sequence). The CDR3 spells CASSLGGVNTEAFF. In nucleotides, the CDR3 is TGTGCCAGCAGTTTAGGAGGGGTGAACACTGAAGCTTTCTTT.

The chain employs TRBV7-2 and TRBJ2-7, with TRBD2 matching over 13 bases. This CDR3 contains 15 residues. Looked up from germline, CDR1 is SGHTA and CDR2 is FQGNSA. The ends lost 5 bases at V and 4 bases at J; junction bases unmatched: 5. The DNA of the CDR3 is TGTGCCAGCAGCGAACGGACTAGCGGGAGTTACGAGCAGTACTTC. This translates into CASSERTSGSYEQYF.

This sequence joins TRBV9 and TRBJ1-2, with D tentatively TRBD1 (5 bases). CDR3 length equals 13 residues. Germline V gene data show CDR1 as SGDLS and CDR2 as YYNGEE. Trimming pared 5 bases from V and 6 bases from J, leaving 14 bases between. The DNA for the CDR3 is TGTGCCAGCAGATCCGGGGGATCGGATGGCTACACCTTC. Its protein is CASRSGGSDGYTF.

This chain links TRBV6-5 with TRBJ1-5, with a possible D match to TRBD1 (5 bases). The CDR3 length is 14 residues. The V end was cut by 8 bases, the J end by 1 base, with 12 bases between. CDR1 and CDR2 (germline): MNHEY, SVGAGI. As DNA, the CDR3 is TGTGCCAGCCGGGGGGGGGTAAGCAATCAGCCCCAGCATTTT. This encodes CASRGGVSNQPQHF.

The chain combines TRBV2 with TRBJ1-1; 8 nucleotides agree with TRBD1. Per the germline V gene, CDR1 is SNHLY and CDR2 is FYNNEI. This CDR3 is 13 amino acids long. With 10 bases clipped from V and 0 bases from J, the junction kept 4 bases outside the gene matches. The CDR3 bases are TGTGCCATAGAGGGACAGGTGAACACTGAAGCTTTCTTT. It translates to CAIEGQVNTEAFF.

The chain combines TRBV11-2 with TRBJ1-4, with a possible D match to TRBD1 (5 bases). Germline V gives CDR1 SGHAT, CDR2 FQNNGV. The CDR3 is 18 amino acids. V was pared by 2 bases and J by 3 bases, with 19 bases between. The CDR3 bases are TGTGCCAGCAGCTTATACCATTCCCAGGGAACTTCTAATGAAAAACTGTTTTTT. It specifies CASSLYHSQGTSNEKLFF.

The chain uses TRBV28 and TRBJ1-4; tentative D call: TRBD1 (6 bases). The CDR3 runs 16 residues. In germline, CDR1 is MDHEN, CDR2 SYDVKM. Trimming took 5 bases from V and 8 from J, leaving 21 bases between them. The CDR3 loop is CASSGGLVFLEEKLFF. The CDR3, as DNA: TGTGCCAGCAGTGGGGGGCTAGTATTCTTAGAGGAAAAACTGTTTTTT. The full variable domain, with the rest looked up from reference TRBV28 and TRBJ1-4, is DVKVTQSSRYLVKRTGEKVFLECVQDMDHENMFWYRQDPGLGLRLIYFSYDVKMKEKGDIPEGYSVSREKKERFSLILESASTNQTSMYLCASSGGLVFLEEKLFFGSGTQLSVL.

This clone has just one count. This CDR3 reads CASSSGGQETQYF. The CDR3 region has the DNA TGTGCCAGCAGTTCAGGGGGGCAAGAGACCCAGTACTTC. The chain has TRBV28 and TRBJ2-5; D is perhaps TRBD1 (7 bases). Deletions cut 4 bases from V and 2 bases from J, with 8 bases between. CDR1 and CDR2 from the germline V gene are MDHEN and SYDVKM. This CDR3 is built from 13 residues.

The CDR3 sequence is CASSVGTSGYNEQFF. DNA of the CDR3: TGTGCCAGCAGTGTAGGGACTAGCGGCTACAATGAGCAGTTCTTC. The chain uses TRBV27 and TRBJ2-1; 11 bases align to TRBD2. The CDR3 contains 15 residues. V gave up 5 bases and J gave up 3 bases; unmatched junction bases: 3. From germline, CDR1 is MNHEY and CDR2 SMNVEV (reference sequence).

The V call is TRBV11-1, the J call TRBJ2-7; TRBD1 matches at 9 bases. CDR1 and CDR2 from the germline V gene are SGHAT and FQDESV (reference sequence). Unmatched junction bases numbered 6, after V lost 5 bases and J lost 4 bases. The CDR3 totals 14 residues. CDR3 sequence: CASSVTGTGYEQYF. CDR3 bases: TGTGCCAGCAGCGTTACCGGGACAGGGTACGAGCAGTACTTC.

This chain links TRBV9 with TRBJ2-1, with 11 bases aligning to TRBD2. CDR3 length equals 17 residues. After removal of 4 bases from V and 9 bases from J, the junction contained 15 bases not matched to a gene. Germline V gene data show CDR1 as SGDLS and CDR2 as YYNGEE. For the CDR3, the DNA is TGTGCCAGCAGCCACCCCCCGGGGACTAGCGGATACGCTGAGCAGTTCTTC. As protein: CASSHPPGTSGYAEQFF.

The table lists this clone with a count of one. This chain uses TRBV12-5 with TRBJ1-1; tentatively, D is TRBD1 (5 bases). CDR1 and CDR2 (germline): LGHNT, FRNRAP. The V end lost 5 bases, the J end lost 5 bases, and 6 bases lay between the germline ends. The CDR3 contains 11 residues. The CDR3 protein is CASGGGTEAFF. The CDR3 DNA follows: TGTGCTAGTGGTGGGGGAACTGAAGCTTTCTTT.

The chain's CDR3 is CATSRDRGSGQPQHF. The CDR3 DNA sequence: TGTGCCACCAGCAGAGACCGGGGGAGCGGACAGCCCCAGCATTTT. The V gene is TRBV15, the J gene TRBJ1-5; D possibly corresponds to TRBD1 (5 bases). V was cut by 0 bases and J by 7 bases, with 13 bases left in between. CDR1 LNHNV and CDR2 YYDKDF come from the germline V gene (reference sequence). The CDR3 is 15 amino acids.

This clone was observed once. V gene TRBV27 combines with J gene TRBJ2-7; 12 bases are shared with TRBD2. Germline CDR1 and CDR2: MNHEY and SMNVEV (reference sequence). The CDR3 extends over 14 amino acids. Losses at the gene ends were 5 bases for V and 7 bases for J; bases not matched to a gene: 6. The CDR3 nucleotides read TGTGCCAGCAGTCTAGCGGGAGGGCCGGGTGAGCAGTACTTC. It translates to CASSLAGGPGEQYF.

The CDR3: CASSPRQGPNTGELFF. The CDR3 nucleotides are TGTGCCAGCAGTCCACGACAGGGGCCGAACACCGGGGAGCTGTTTTTT. The chain uses TRBV28 and TRBJ2-2; 8 bases match TRBD1. Germline values: CDR1 MDHEN, CDR2 SYDVKM. Unmatched junction bases numbered 5, after V lost 5 bases and J lost 0 bases. CDR3 length equals 16 residues. Supplemented by reference TRBV28 and TRBJ2-2, the full variable domain reads DVKVTQSSRYLVKRTGEKVFLECVQDMDHENMFWYRQDPGLGLRLIYFSYDVKMKEKGDIPEGYSVSREKKERFSLILESASTNQTSMYLCASSPRQGPNTGELFFGEGSRLTVL.

CDR3 loop: CASSHNGGALKDNEQFF. The CDR3 bases are TGTGCCAGCAGCCACAACGGGGGCGCCCTAAAAGACAATGAGCAGTTCTTC. The chain carries TRBV13 and TRBJ2-1; perhaps D is TRBD1 or TRBD2 (6 bases each). Germline CDR1 PRHDT, CDR2 FYEKMQ (reference sequence). Between the trimmed V and J ends, which lost 5 bases and 5 bases, there was a span of 22 bases. The CDR3 is made up of 17 amino acids.

The chain recombines TRBV7-9 with TRBJ2-1; TRBD1 is a possible D gene (5 bases). This CDR3 has 13 residues. The V gene's germline CDR1 is SEHNR and CDR2 FQNEAQ (reference sequence). With 0 bases removed from V and 7 bases from J, the gap between germline ends came to 7 bases. The CDR3 sequence: CASSLARVNEQFF. The DNA for the CDR3 is TGTGCCAGCAGCTTAGCCAGGGTGAATGAGCAGTTCTTC. The whole variable domain, remainder taken from reference TRBV7-9 and TRBJ2-1, is DTGVSQNPRHKITKRGQNVTFRCDPISEHNRLYWYRQTLGQGPEFLTYFQNEAQLEKSRLLSDRFSAERPKGSFSTLEIQRTEQGDSAMYLCASSLARVNEQFFGPGTRLTVL.

The chain recombines TRBV2 with TRBJ2-1, with TRBD1 identical over 10 bases. Trimming at V came to 8 bases and at J to 7 bases, leaving 8 bases not matched to a gene. This CDR3 has 14 amino acids. Germline V lookup: CDR1 SNHLY, CDR2 FYNNEI. The CDR3 bases are TGTGCCAGCTTAGGGACAGGGGCGGTAAATGAGCAGTTCTTC. Its translation is CASLGTGAVNEQFF.